These 12 T cell receptor beta chains came from one sample sequenced in a study of identical twins. One entry per CDR3 protein results from TCRdb running MiXCR on the 5' RACE reads. The sample has under 900,000 distinct CDR3 sequences, over 15% seen once. The same sample was also studied in work on T cells expressing NK-cell markers.

Sequenced input: PBMCs. These receptors were taken from a woman under 30 in good health.

This clonotype was recorded a few times. V and J are TRBV4-3 and TRBJ2-5; TRBD2 agrees at 11 bases. The CDR3 spans 16 residues. Germline V CDR1 and CDR2: LGHNA, YSLEER. J was trimmed by 4 bases and V by 4 bases; bases with no gene match: 8. CDR3 bases: TGCGCCAGCAGCCCCAGCCCTGGACTAGCGGGAGAGACCCAGTACTTC. Its translation: CASSPSPGLAGETQYF.

This clonotype was seen a few times. V is TRBV5-6 and J is TRBJ2-6; D gene unclear. With 3 bases removed from V and 1 base from J, the gap between germline ends came to 2 bases. There are 13 residues in the CDR3. Germline CDR1 reads SGHDT; CDR2 reads YYEEEE. Here the CDR3 reads CASSWSGANVLTF. CDR3 coding DNA: TGTGCCAGCAGCTGGTCTGGGGCCAACGTCCTGACTTTC.

Only a few counts were recorded for this clonotype. The chain couples TRBV20-1 to TRBJ2-5, with 14 bases matching TRBD2. This CDR3 is 14 amino acids long. After removal of 5 bases from V and 9 bases from J, the junction contained 8 bases not matched to a gene. Germline V gives CDR1 DFQATT, CDR2 SNEGSKA (reference sequence). The CDR3 protein is CSARLAGGGKAQYF. The DNA for the CDR3 is TGCAGTGCTCGACTAGCGGGGGGGGGTAAGGCCCAGTACTTC.

This clonotype appeared once. The chain is built from TRBV6-2 or TRBV6-3 and TRBJ2-7; 8 bases match TRBD2. The CDR3 has 15 amino acids. The germline CDR1 and CDR2 sequences are MNHEY and SVGEGT. V lost 6 bases to trimming and J lost 3 bases; unmatched junction nucleotides: 10. The CDR3, as DNA: TGTGCCAGCAGAACTAGCGGAGCGGTCCTCTACGAGCAGTACTTC. It yields the protein CASRTSGAVLYEQYF.

V and J are TRBV3-1 and TRBJ2-7; perhaps TRBD2 as D (5 bases). V shed 0 bases and J shed 6 bases, with 21 bases lying between them. The CDR3 has 17 residues. CDR1 is LGHDT, CDR2 YNNKEL, per germline (reference sequence). The CDR3 loop is CASSQDLVPPSSGEQYF. CDR3 coding DNA: TGTGCCAGCAGCCAAGATCTGGTCCCGCCTAGCTCGGGCGAGCAGTACTTC.

This clonotype was detected a few times. V and J are TRBV11-2 and TRBJ1-3; the match to TRBD1 covers 8 bases. Germline trimming cut 5 bases from V and 4 bases from J; bases unmatched to any gene: 10. The CDR3 covers 16 residues. In germline, CDR1 is SGHAT, CDR2 FQNNGV. The CDR3 DNA reads TGTGCCAGCAGCCCCTGGACAGGGACGGGCGGAAACACCATATATTTT. The encoded protein is CASSPWTGTGGNTIYF. The full variable domain, rest sourced from reference TRBV11-2 and TRBJ1-3, is EAGVAQSPRYKIIEKRQSVAFWCNPISGHATLYWYQQILGQGPKLLIQFQNNGVVDDSQLPKDRFSAERLKGVDSTLKIQPAKLEDSAVYLCASSPWTGTGGNTIYFGEGSWLTVV.

This sequence joins TRBV6-5 and TRBJ2-3, with D unresolved. The germline CDR1 and CDR2 sequences are MNHEY and SVGAGI. The germline V and J ends were trimmed by 0 bases and 1 base, with 8 bases remaining between them. This CDR3 comprises 15 residues. CDR3 residues: CASSYSYGRTDTQYF. The CDR3 DNA is TGTGCCAGCAGTTACTCTTACGGTCGCACAGATACGCAGTATTTT.

The rearrangement uses TRBV4-3 and TRBJ2-7; D is perhaps TRBD1 (5 bases). CDR1 LGHNA and CDR2 YSLEER come from the germline V gene. This CDR3 has 14 amino acids. Trimming removed 8 bases from V and 6 bases from J, with 20 bases in between. In DNA, the CDR3 is TGCGCCAGCGGACACACCCGCACCGCCTCCGAGCAGTACTTC. It codes for CASGHTRTASEQYF.

The gene calls are TRBV7-2 and TRBJ1-1; D not certain. The CDR3 extends over 13 amino acids. Germline lookup yields CDR1 SGHTA and CDR2 FQGNSA. Deletions cut 1 base from V and 5 bases from J, with 8 bases between. The CDR3 DNA reads TGTGCCAGCAGCTTAGAAGCGCCAACTGAAGCTTTCTTT. Translating gives CASSLEAPTEAFF.

This clonotype was seen more than once but under ten times. This rearrangement joins TRBV18 to TRBJ2-1; possible D gene TRBD2, 6 bases. From germline, CDR1 is KGHSH and CDR2 LQKENI. The CDR3 covers 16 residues. Trimming left V 2 bases short and J 4 bases short, with 15 bases between. The DNA of the CDR3 is TGTGCCAGCTCACCATACCGGGGACTCCAATACAATGAGCAGTTCTTC. Translated, it gives CASSPYRGLQYNEQFF. Drawing the rest from reference TRBV18 and TRBJ2-1, the complete variable domain is NAGVMQNPRHLVRRRGQEARLRCSPMKGHSHVYWYRQLPEEGLKFMVYLQKENIIDESGMPKERFSAEFPKEGPSILRIQQVVRGDSAAYFCASSPYRGLQYNEQFFGPGTRLTVL.

V is TRBV10-3 and J is TRBJ1-4; D unresolved. CDR3 size: 14 residues. With 2 bases removed from V and 7 bases from J, the gap between germline ends came to 11 bases. Per the germline V gene, CDR1 is ENHRY and CDR2 is SYGVKD. CDR3 residues: CAISEGQSLEKLFF. The CDR3 DNA reads TGTGCCATCAGTGAGGGGCAGAGCCTTGAAAAACTGTTTTTT.

The chain recombines TRBV3-1 with TRBJ1-2, with TRBD1 as a possible D gene (5 bases). The CDR3 is 16 amino acids. Trimming pared 2 bases from V and 2 bases from J, leaving 15 bases between. From germline, CDR1 is LGHDT and CDR2 YNNKEL (reference sequence). The DNA for the CDR3 is TGTGCCAGCAGCCAACAAGGGGCGTACCAAAACTATGGCTACACCTTC. Translating it yields CASSQQGAYQNYGYTF.